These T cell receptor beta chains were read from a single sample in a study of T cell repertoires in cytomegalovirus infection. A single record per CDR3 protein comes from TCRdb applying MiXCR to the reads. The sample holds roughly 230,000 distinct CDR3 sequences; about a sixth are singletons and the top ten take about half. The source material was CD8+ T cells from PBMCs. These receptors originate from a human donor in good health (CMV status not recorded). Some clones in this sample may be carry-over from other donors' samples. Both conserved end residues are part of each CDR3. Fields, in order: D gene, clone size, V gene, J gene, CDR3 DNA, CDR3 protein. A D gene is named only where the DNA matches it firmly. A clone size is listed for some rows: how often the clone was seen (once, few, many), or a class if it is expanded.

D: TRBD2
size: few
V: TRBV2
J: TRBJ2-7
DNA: TGTGCCAGACGGACTAGCGGCACTCTTGACGAGCAGTACTTC
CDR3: CARRTSGTLDEQYF

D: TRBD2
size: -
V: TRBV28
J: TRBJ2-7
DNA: TGTGCCAGCAGTACTAGGAGGGAGGGAGGATATTCCATGAACCTACGACGGGAGCAGTACTTC
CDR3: CASSTRREGGYSMNLRREQYF

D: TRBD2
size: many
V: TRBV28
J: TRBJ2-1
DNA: TGTGCCAGCAGTTACCTAGCGGGGGGCCAGTCCTACAATGAGCAGTTCTTC
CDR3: CASSYLAGGQSYNEQFF

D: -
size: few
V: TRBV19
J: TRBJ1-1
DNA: TGTGCCAGTAGTACCGCACCACTATGGCAGGGTGAAGCTTTCTTT
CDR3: CASSTAPLWQGEAFF

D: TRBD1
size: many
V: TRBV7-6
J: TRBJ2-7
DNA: TGTGCCAGCAGCTTAGGACAGGGGACCTCCTACGAGCAGTACTTC
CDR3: CASSLGQGTSYEQYF

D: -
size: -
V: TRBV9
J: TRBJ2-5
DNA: TGTGCCAGCAGCGTAGATACAGGCGCGCAAGAGACCCAGTACTTC
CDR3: CASSVDTGAQETQYF

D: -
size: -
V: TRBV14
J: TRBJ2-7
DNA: TGTGCCAGCAGCCCTACTGGGTGGGCGTACGAGCAGTACTTC
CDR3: CASSPTGWAYEQYF

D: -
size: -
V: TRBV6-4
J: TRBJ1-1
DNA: TGTGCCAGCAGTGAAACCGGGACGAACACTGAAGCTTTCTTT
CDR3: CASSETGTNTEAFF

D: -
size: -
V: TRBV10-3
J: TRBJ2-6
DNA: TGTGCCATCAGTGAGTCGGAAGGGGTATATGGGGCCAACGTCCTGACTTTC
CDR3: CAISESEGVYGANVLTF

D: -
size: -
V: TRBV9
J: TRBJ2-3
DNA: TGTGCCAGCAGCGTAAACCCCTGGCAGGGTGATACGCAGTATTTT
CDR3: CASSVNPWQGDTQYF